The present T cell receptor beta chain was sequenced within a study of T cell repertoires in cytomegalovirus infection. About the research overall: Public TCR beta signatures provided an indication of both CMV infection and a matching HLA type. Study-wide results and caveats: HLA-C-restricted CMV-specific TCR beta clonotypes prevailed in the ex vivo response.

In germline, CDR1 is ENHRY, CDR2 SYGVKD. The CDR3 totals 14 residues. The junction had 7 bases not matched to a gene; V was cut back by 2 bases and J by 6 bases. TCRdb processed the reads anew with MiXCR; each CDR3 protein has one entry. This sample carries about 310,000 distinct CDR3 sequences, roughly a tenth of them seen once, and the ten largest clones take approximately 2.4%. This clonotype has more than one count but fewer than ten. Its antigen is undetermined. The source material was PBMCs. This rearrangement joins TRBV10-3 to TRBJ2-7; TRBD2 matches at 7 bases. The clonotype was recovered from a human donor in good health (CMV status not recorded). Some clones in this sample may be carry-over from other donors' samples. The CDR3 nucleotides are TGTGCCATCAGTGAGACCGGGGAGGGATCCGAGCAGTACTTC. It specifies CAISETGEGSEQYF.